The 2 T cell receptor beta chains reported below all come from one sample, sequenced in a study of Graves' ophthalmopathy and Graves' hyperthyroidism. Amplified TCR beta CDR3 regions were obtained using RNA transcripts as template. HTBI-primed RT-PCR formed the first round, and a multiplex PCR formed the second. TCRdb re-called the multiplex PCR reads through MiXCR, storing one row per CDR3 protein. The sample shows approximately 160,000 distinct CDR3 sequences, approximately 40% of them seen only once. The sequencing sample was made of peripheral blood. The source is a woman in her forties with Graves' ophthalmopathy.

This clonotype was recorded many times. The chain couples TRBV28 to TRBJ1-6, with D maybe TRBD1 (6 bases). The length of the CDR3 is 15 residues. Germline CDR1 and CDR2: MDHEN and SYDVKM. V was shortened by 3 bases and J by 7 bases, with 13 bases between the two germline ends. CDR3 nucleotide sequence: TGTGCCAGCAGTTTCCGGACAGACACAAATTCACCCCTCCACTTT. Translating it yields CASSFRTDTNSPLHF. Filled out from reference TRBV28 and TRBJ1-6, the complete variable domain reads DVKVTQSSRYLVKRTGEKVFLECVQDMDHENMFWYRQDPGLGLRLIYFSYDVKMKEKGDIPEGYSVSREKKERFSLILESASTNQTSMYLCASSFRTDTNSPLHFGNGTRLTVT.

This chain connects TRBV12-3 or TRBV12-4 to TRBJ1-6; possible D gene TRBD1, 6 bases. The CDR3 spans 13 residues. V gave up 7 bases and J gave up 9 bases, with 13 bases separating them. DNA of the CDR3: TGTGCCAGCAACGTTGACAGGACTTCACCCCTCCACTTT. Translation: CASNVDRTSPLHF.